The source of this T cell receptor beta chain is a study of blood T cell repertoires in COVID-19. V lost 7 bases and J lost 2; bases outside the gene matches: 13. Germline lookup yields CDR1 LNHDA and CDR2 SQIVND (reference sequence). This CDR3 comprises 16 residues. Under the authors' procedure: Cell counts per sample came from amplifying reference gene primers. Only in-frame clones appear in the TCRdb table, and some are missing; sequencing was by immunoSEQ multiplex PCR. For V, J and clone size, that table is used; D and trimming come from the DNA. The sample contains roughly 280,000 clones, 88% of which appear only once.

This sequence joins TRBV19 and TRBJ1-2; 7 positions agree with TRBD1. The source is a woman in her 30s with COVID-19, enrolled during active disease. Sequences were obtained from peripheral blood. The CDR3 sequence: CASTGGGTEINYGYTF. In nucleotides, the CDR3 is TGTGCCAGTACTGGAGGTGGGACAGAAATAAACTATGGCTACACCTTC.